This record looks at one T cell receptor (beta chain) sequence and its context. These data are taken from a study of blood T cell repertoires in COVID-19. Background on the study: Italy, Spain and the United States were the sources of the convalescent and acute COVID-19 samples.

Clones were sequenced by immunoSEQ multiplex PCR, and TCRdb holds only the in-frame ones, with some missing. The top ten hold over 0.85% of the sample, which has hundreds of thousands of clones, approximately 90% seen once. Germline-derived CDR1 and CDR2 are MNHEY and SMNVEV (reference sequence). The CDR3 sequence is 16 residues long. V was pared by 5 bases and J by 4 bases, with 12 bases of the junction left unmatched. This sequence joins TRBV27 and TRBJ2-5; TRBD2 matches at 8 bases. Sequencing used PBMCs or T cells enriched from blood (not recorded which). The TCR comes from a man in his fifties or sixties who had been exposed to COVID-19. CDR3 loop: CASSPPAAGGGETQYF. The DNA of the CDR3 is TGTGCCAGCAGTCCCCCAGCGGCGGGAGGAGGAGAGACCCAGTACTTC.